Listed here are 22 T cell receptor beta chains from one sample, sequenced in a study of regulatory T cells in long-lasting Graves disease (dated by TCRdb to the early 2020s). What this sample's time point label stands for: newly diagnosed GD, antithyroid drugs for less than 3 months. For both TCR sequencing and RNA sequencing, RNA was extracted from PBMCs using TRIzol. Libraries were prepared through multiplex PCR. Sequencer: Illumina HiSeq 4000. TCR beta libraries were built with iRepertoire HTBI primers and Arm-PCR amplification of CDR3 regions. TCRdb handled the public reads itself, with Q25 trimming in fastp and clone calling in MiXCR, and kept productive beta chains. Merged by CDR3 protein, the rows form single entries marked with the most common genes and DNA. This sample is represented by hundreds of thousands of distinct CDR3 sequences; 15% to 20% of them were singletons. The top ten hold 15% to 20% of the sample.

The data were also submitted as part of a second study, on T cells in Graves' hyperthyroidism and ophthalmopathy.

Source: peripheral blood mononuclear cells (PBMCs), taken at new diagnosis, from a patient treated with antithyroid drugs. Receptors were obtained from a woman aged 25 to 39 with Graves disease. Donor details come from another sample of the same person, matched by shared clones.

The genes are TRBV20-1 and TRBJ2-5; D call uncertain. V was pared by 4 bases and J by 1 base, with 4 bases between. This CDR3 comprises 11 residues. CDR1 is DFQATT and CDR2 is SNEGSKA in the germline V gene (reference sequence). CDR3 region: CSATLQETQYF. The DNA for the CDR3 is TGCAGTGCTACCCTCCAAGAGACCCAGTACTTC.

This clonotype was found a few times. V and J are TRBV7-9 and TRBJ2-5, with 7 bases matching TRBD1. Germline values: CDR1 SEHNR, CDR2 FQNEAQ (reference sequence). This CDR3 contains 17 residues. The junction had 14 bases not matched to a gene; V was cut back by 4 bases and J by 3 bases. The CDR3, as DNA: TGTGCCAGCAGCTCCCGACAGGGAGTCCCGTCAAAAGAGACCCAGTACTTC. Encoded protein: CASSSRQGVPSKETQYF.

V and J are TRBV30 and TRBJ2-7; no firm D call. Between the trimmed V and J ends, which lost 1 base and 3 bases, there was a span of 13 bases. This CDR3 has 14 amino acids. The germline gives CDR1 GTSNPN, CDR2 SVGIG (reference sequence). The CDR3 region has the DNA TGTGCCTGGAGTGCGGGCCAGTGGGGCTACGAGCAGTACTTC. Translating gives CAWSAGQWGYEQYF.

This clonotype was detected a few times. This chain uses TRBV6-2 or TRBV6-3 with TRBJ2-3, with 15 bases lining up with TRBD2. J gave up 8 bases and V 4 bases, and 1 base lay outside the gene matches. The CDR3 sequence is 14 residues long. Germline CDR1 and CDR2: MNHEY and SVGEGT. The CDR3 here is CASSWGLAGGTQYF. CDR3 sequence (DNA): TGTGCCAGCAGTTGGGGACTAGCGGGGGGTACGCAGTATTTT.

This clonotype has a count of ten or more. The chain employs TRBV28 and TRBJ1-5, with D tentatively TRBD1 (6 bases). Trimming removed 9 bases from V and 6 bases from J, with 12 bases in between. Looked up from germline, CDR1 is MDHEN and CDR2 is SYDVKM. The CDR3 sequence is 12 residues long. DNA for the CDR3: TGTGCCAGTTTTACAGGGCGTCAGCCCCAGCATTTT. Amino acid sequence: CASFTGRQPQHF.

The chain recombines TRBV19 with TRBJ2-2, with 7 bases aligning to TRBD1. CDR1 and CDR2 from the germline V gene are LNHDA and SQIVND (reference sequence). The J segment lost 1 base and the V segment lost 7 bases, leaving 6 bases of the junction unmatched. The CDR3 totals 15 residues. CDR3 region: CASTRGQRNTGELFF. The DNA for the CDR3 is TGTGCCAGTACCCGGGGACAGAGGAACACCGGGGAGCTGTTTTTT. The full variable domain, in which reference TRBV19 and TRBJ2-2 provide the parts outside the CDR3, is DGGITQSPKYLFRKEGQNVTLSCEQNLNHDAMYWYRQDPGQGLRLIYYSQIVNDFQKGDIAEGYSVSREKKESFPLTVTSAQKNPTAFYLCASTRGQRNTGELFFGEGSRLTVL.

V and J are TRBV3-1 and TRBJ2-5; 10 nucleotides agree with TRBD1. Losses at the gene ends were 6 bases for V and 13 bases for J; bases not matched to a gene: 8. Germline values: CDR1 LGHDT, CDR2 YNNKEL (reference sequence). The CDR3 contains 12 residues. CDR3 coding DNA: TGTGCCAGCAGTCCGGGACAGGGGCTGTCGTACTTC. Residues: CASSPGQGLSYF.

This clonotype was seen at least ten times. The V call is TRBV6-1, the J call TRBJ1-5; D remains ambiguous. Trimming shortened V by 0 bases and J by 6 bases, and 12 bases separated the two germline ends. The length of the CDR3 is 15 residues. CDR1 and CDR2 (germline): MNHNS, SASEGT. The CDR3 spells CASSEALLQAQPQHF. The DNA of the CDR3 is TGTGCCAGCAGTGAAGCGCTTCTGCAGGCTCAGCCCCAGCATTTT.

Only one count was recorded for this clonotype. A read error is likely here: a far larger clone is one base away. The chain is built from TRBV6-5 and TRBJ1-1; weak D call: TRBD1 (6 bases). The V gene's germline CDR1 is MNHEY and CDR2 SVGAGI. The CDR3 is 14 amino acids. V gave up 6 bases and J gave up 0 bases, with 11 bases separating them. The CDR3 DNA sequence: TGTGCCAGCAGGTACAGGGCCCTGAACACTGAAGCTTTCTTT. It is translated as CASRYRALNTEAFF.

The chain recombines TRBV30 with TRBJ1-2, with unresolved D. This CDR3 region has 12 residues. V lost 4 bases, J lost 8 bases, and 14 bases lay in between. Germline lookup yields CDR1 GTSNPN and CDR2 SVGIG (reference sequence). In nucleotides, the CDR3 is TGTGCCTGGACAGACCCGTCGGGCGGCTACACCTTC. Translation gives CAWTDPSGGYTF.

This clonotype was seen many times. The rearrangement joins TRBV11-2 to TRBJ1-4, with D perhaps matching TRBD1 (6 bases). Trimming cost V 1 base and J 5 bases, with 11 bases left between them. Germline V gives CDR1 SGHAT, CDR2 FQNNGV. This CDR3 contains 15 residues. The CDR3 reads CASSLGRTANEKLFF. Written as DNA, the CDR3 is TGTGCCAGCAGCTTAGGGAGGACAGCCAATGAAAAACTGTTTTTT. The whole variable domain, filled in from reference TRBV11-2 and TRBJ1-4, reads EAGVAQSPRYKIIEKRQSVAFWCNPISGHATLYWYQQILGQGPKLLIQFQNNGVVDDSQLPKDRFSAERLKGVDSTLKIQPAKLEDSAVYLCASSLGRTANEKLFFGSGTQLSVL.

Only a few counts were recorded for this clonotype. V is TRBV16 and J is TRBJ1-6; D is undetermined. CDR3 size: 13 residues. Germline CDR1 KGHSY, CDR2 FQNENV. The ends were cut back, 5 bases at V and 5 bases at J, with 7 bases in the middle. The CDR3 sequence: CASSADHNSPLHF. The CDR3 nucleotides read TGTGCCAGCAGCGCGGACCATAATTCACCCCTCCACTTT.

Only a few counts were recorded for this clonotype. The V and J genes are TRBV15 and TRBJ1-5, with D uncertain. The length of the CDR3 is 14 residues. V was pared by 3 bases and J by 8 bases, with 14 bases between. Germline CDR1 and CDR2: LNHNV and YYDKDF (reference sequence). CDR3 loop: CATSSRLAGEPQHF. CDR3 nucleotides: TGTGCCACCAGCAGTAGACTGGCCGGTGAGCCCCAGCATTTT.

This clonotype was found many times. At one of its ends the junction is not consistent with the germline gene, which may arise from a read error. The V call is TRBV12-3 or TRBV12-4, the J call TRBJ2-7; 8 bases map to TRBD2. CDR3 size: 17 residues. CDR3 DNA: TGTGCCAGCAGTTTCCTCGTATTCGGGAGGGCCTCCTCCGAGCAGTACTTC. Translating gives CASSFLVFGRASSEQYF.

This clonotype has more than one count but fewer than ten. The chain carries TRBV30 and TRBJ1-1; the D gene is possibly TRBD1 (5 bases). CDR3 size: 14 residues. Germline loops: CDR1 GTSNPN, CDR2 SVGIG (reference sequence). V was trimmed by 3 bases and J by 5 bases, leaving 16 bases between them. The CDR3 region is CAWRGTGRGTEAFF. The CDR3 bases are TGTGCCTGGAGGGGGACGGGGCGTGGGACTGAAGCTTTCTTT.

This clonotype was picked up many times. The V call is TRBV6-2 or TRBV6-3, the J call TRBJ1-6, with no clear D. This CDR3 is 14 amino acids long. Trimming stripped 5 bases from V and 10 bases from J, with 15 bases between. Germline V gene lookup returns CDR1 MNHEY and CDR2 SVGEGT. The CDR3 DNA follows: TGTGCCAGCAGTCAGAACCTGGGCCGGTCACCCCTCCACTTT. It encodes CASSQNLGRSPLHF.

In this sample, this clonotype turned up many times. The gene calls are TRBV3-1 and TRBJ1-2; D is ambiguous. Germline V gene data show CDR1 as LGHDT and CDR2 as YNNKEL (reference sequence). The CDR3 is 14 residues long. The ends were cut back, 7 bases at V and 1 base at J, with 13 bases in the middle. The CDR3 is CASTTDLNNYGYTF. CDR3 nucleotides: TGTGCCAGCACAACAGACCTCAATAACTATGGCTACACCTTC.

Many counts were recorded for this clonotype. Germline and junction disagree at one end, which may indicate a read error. The CDR3 loop reads CASSPGGDTEAFF. The CDR3 nucleotides read TGTGCCAGCAGTCCTGGGGGGGACACTGAAGCTTTCTTT. The chain is built from TRBV5-1 and TRBJ1-1; TRBD1 might be the D (5 bases). The CDR3 loop spans 13 amino acids. Germline-derived CDR1 and CDR2 are SGHRS and YFSETQ.

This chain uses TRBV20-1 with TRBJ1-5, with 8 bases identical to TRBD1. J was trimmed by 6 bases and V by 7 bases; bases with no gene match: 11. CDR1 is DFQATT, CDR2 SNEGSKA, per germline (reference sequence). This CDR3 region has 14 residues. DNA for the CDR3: TGCAGTGTTAGTTCGCAGGGGGCTAGTCAGCCCCAGCATTTT. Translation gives CSVSSQGASQPQHF.

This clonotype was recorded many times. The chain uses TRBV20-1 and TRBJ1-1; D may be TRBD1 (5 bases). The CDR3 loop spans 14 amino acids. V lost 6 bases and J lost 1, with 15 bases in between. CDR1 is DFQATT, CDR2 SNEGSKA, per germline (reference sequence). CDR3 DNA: TGCAGTGCCCAACCCGGGACGCCGAACACTGAAGCTTTCTTT. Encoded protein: CSAQPGTPNTEAFF.

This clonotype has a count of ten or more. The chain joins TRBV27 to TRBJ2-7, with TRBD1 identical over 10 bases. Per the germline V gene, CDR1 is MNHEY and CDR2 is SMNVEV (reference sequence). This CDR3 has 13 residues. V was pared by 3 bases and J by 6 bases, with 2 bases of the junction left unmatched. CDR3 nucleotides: TGTGCCAGCAGTTTGGGGACAGGGGCCGAGCAGTACTTC. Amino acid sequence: CASSLGTGAEQYF.

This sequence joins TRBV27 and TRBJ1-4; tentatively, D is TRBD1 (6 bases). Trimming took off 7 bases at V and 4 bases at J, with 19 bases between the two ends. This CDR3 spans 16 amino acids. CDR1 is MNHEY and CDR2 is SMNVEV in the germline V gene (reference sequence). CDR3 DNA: TGTGCCAGCAAAAGGGGTGCGGGGGCATATAATGAAAAACTGTTTTTT. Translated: CASKRGAGAYNEKLFF.